These 10 T cell receptor beta chains share one sample of origin, sequenced in a study of breast tumors, draining lymph nodes, adjacent tissues. TCRdb analysed the multiplex PCR reads with MiXCR anew, one entry per CDR3 protein. Here the sample spans 150,000 to 200,000 distinct CDR3 sequences, about 33% being singletons. Axillary draining lymph nodes of breast cancer patients supplied the node samples. Sequencing was carried out using axillary lymph node tissue. The receptors shown here come from a female donor with breast cancer. Some clones in this sample may be carry-over from other donors' samples.

V usage is TRBV7-2 and J usage is TRBJ1-2; TRBD1 agrees at 8 bases. Unmatched junction bases numbered 3, after V lost 4 bases and J lost 2 bases. CDR1 and CDR2 (germline): SGHTA, FQGNSA. This CDR3 region has 14 residues. This CDR3 is CASSSRTGNYGYTF. CDR3 DNA sequence: TGTGCCAGCAGCTCCCGGACAGGGAACTATGGCTACACCTTC. The whole variable domain, remainder taken from reference TRBV7-2 and TRBJ1-2, is GAGVSQSPSNKVTEKGKDVELRCDPISGHTALYWYRQSLGQGLEFLIYFQGNSAPDKSGLPSDRFSAERTGGSVSTLTIQRTQQEDSAVYLCASSSRTGNYGYTFGSGTRLTVV.

For this clonotype: The junction shows a germline mismatch at one end, possibly a read error. This chain uses TRBV9 with TRBJ2-7; D perhaps matches TRBD1 (6 bases). The V gene's germline CDR1 is SGDLS and CDR2 YYNGEE. The CDR3 covers 14 residues. The DNA of the CDR3 is TGTGCCAGCAGCGTAGGGGACAACTCCTACGAGCAGTCCTTC. Protein sequence: CASSVGDNSYEQSF.

The rearrangement joins TRBV5-1 to TRBJ1-1; D gene uncertain. CDR3 length: 15 amino acids. Trimming took 0 bases from V and 7 from J, leaving 16 bases between them. Germline values: CDR1 SGHRS, CDR2 YFSETQ. The CDR3 loop is CASSLGYRLIGEAFF. The CDR3 DNA sequence: TGCGCCAGCAGCTTGGGCTATCGGTTAATCGGTGAAGCTTTCTTT.

This clonotype was detected many times. V usage is TRBV6-1 and J usage is TRBJ1-2, with TRBD1 identical over 7 bases. Germline assignment: CDR1 MNHNS and CDR2 SASEGT. J was trimmed by 12 bases and V by 5 bases; bases with no gene match: 15. This CDR3 is built from 14 residues. CDR3 amino acids: CASSTRQGLIRHTF. In nucleotides, the CDR3 is TGTGCCAGCAGTACACGACAGGGCCTCATCCGACACACCTTC.

This clonotype has a count of ten or more. The chain recombines TRBV7-6 with TRBJ2-5; possibly TRBD1 for D (5 bases). V lost 4 bases to trimming and J lost 4 bases, with 13 bases between them. Per germline, CDR1 SGHVS and CDR2 FNYEAQ. The CDR3 length is 14 residues. The CDR3 sequence is CASSWGSEPETQYF. CDR3 nucleotide sequence: TGTGCCAGCAGCTGGGGCTCGGAGCCAGAGACCCAGTACTTC.

This clonotype was recorded at least ten times. The chain joins TRBV9 to TRBJ2-1; TRBD1 matches at 8 bases. The CDR3 runs to 15 residues. In germline, CDR1 is SGDLS, CDR2 YYNGEE. Trimming at V came to 9 bases and at J to 8 bases, leaving 16 bases not matched to a gene. CDR3 loop: CATRSPDRACDEQFF. The DNA of the CDR3 is TGTGCCACCAGGTCACCGGACAGGGCTTGCGATGAGCAGTTCTTC.

This clonotype came up many times. CDR3 residues: CSALGGQGALTGELFF. The CDR3 coding sequence is TGCAGTGCTCTCGGGGGACAGGGGGCTTTGACCGGGGAGCTGTTTTTT. This chain connects TRBV20-1 to TRBJ2-2; 12 nucleotides agree with TRBD1. Germline CDR1 is DFQATT and CDR2 is SNEGSKA (reference sequence). The junction had 9 bases not matched to a gene; V was cut back by 5 bases and J by 5 bases. The CDR3 covers 16 residues.

This clonotype was recorded many times. The chain employs TRBV27 and TRBJ1-2; TRBD1 aligns across 8 bases. Germline values: CDR1 MNHEY, CDR2 SMNVEV (reference sequence). CDR3 length: 14 amino acids. V was pared by 6 bases and J by 0 bases, with 3 bases of the junction left unmatched. CDR3 DNA: TGTGCCAGCAGGGCAGGGGGCGCTAACTATGGCTACACCTTC. It is translated as CASRAGGANYGYTF.

This clonotype occurred many times. The chain employs TRBV14 and TRBJ2-3, with unresolved D. V was clipped by 0 bases and J by 6 bases, with 4 bases between them. Germline lookup yields CDR1 SGHDN and CDR2 FVKESK. The CDR3 is 12 residues long. CDR3 nucleotide sequence: TGTGCCAGCAGCCAAGAGAGGGATACGCAGTATTTT. Its translation is CASSQERDTQYF. Using reference TRBV14 and TRBJ2-3 for the parts outside the CDR3, the full variable domain is EAGVTQFPSHSVIEKGQTVTLRCDPISGHDNLYWYRRVMGKEIKFLLHFVKESKQDESGMPNNRFLAERTGGTYSTLKVQPAELEDSGVYFCASSQERDTQYFGPGTRLTVL.

The chain uses TRBV20-1 and TRBJ2-3; TRBD2 aligns across 11 bases. The germline CDR1 and CDR2 sequences are DFQATT and SNEGSKA (reference sequence). Trimming removed 3 bases from V and 0 bases from J; junction bases left unmatched: 8. There are 17 residues in the CDR3. The CDR3: CSASSSGRIPSTDTQYF. CDR3 coding DNA: TGCAGTGCTAGTTCTAGCGGGAGGATACCTAGCACAGATACGCAGTATTTT.